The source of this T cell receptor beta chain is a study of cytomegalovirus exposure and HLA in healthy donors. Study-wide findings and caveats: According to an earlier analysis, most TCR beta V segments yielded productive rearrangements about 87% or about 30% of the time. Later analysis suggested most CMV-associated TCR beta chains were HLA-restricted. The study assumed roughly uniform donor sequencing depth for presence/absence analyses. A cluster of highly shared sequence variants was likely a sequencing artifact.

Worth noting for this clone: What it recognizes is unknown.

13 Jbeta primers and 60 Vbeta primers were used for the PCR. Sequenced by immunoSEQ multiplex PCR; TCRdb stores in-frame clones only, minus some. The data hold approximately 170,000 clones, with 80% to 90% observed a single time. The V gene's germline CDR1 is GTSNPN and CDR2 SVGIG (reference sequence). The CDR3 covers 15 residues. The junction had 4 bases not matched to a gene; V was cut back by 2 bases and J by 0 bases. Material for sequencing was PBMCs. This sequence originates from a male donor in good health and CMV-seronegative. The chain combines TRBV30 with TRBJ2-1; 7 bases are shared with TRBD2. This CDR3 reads CAWSSWGGSYNEQFF. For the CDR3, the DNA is TGTGCCTGGAGTTCTTGGGGGGGCTCCTACAATGAGCAGTTCTTC. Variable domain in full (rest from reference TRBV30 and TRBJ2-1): SQTIHQWPATLVQPVGSPLSLECTVEGTSNPNLYWYRQAAGRGLQLLFYSVGIGQISSEVPQNLSASRPQDRQFILSSKKLLLSDSGFYLCAWSSWGGSYNEQFFGPGTRLTVL.